These T cell receptor beta chains were read from a single sample in a study of T cell responses to AZD1222 COVID-19 vaccine. Assay used: immunoSEQ multiplex PCR; TCRdb lists only in-frame clones, some missing. The data contain some 170,000 clones, about 90% of them singletons. Source: peripheral blood, taken 28 days after the second dose of the MenACWY control vaccine. These receptors were collected from an adult who received the MenACWY meningococcal vaccine as a control. The CDR3 runs from the conserved cysteine through the conserved F or W. A D gene is named only where the DNA matches it firmly. Only some rows state a clone size, as once, few, many or a class for expanded clones.

clone_size j_call v_call d_call cdr3_nt cdr3_aa
NA TRBJ1-2 TRBV14 NA TGTGCCAGCAGCCAAGTTACGGGGTATGGCTACACCTTC CASSQVTGYGYTF
NA TRBJ1-5 TRBV2 NA TGTGCCAGCAGTCAAACCTTACAGGGCAATCAGCCCCAGCATTTT CASSQTLQGNQPQHF
NA TRBJ1-1 TRBV6-5 TRBD1 TGTGCCAGCAGTACCCAGGGGGACACTGAAGCTTTCTTT CASSTQGDTEAFF
few TRBJ2-7 TRBV28 NA TGTGCCAGCAGTTTATATGGATATCAGGGGAAGTACTTC CASSLYGYQGKYF
NA TRBJ2-2 TRBV4-1 NA TGCGCCAGCAGCCAAGCTACGCCGGGCGGGGAGCTGTTTTTT CASSQATPGGELFF
NA TRBJ2-7 TRBV28 TRBD1 TGTGCCAGCAGTCCACGGACGGGACAGGGCTACGAGCAGTACTTC CASSPRTGQGYEQYF
NA TRBJ2-1 TRBV7-9 NA TGTGCCAGCAGCCCCTCGGGAGAAACCAATGAGCAGTTCTTC CASSPSGETNEQFF
NA TRBJ2-7 TRBV29-1 TRBD1 TGCAGCGTACGGACAGGGGAGGTAAGCTCCTACGAGCAGTACTTC CSVRTGEVSSYEQYF
NA TRBJ1-1 TRBV7-3 NA TGTGCCAGCAGCTTAAACGGAAACACTGAAGCTTTCTTT CASSLNGNTEAFF
NA TRBJ1-3 TRBV28 NA TGTGCCAGCAAAGACGTTGGAAACACCATATATTTT CASKDVGNTIYF
NA TRBJ1-5 TRBV28 TRBD1 TGTGCCAGCAGCCATAAGGGATACAGGGGCCGGCAGCCCCAGCATTTT CASSHKGYRGRQPQHF
NA TRBJ2-1 TRBV10-1 NA TGCGCCAGCAGTGAGTCAGGCAGGAGGGATTACAATGAGCAGTTCTTC CASSESGRRDYNEQFF
NA TRBJ1-1 TRBV7-2 NA TGTGCCAGCAGCTCTGTTTGGGGGGGGAACACTGAAGCTTTCTTT CASSSVWGGNTEAFF
NA TRBJ2-3 TRBV6-6 NA TGTGCCAGCAGTTACCTAGCTACGTCAGATACGCAGTATTTT CASSYLATSDTQYF
once TRBJ1-5 TRBV2 NA TGTGCCAGCAGTCCTAGAGGGTTTAGCAATCAGCCCCAGCATTTT CASSPRGFSNQPQHF
NA TRBJ2-7 TRBV10-3 NA TGTGCCATCCAGGGCCCTTACGAGCAGTACTTC CAIQGPYEQYF
NA TRBJ1-5 TRBV3-1/TRBV3-2 NA TGTGCCAGCAGCCAAGTGGTAGGGCAGCCCCAGCATTTT CASSQVVGQPQHF
NA TRBJ2-3 TRBV20-1 TRBD2 TGCAGTGCTAGTCGGGCTAGCGGGAGTGATACGCAGTATTTT CSASRASGSDTQYF
NA TRBJ1-1 TRBV28 NA TGTGCCAGCAGTTTATTCCGCGCGAACACTGAAGCTTTCTTT CASSLFRANTEAFF
NA TRBJ2-3 TRBV15 TRBD2 TGTGCCACCAGCAGACGGAGCGGGGGCACAGATACGCAGTATTTT CATSRRSGGTDTQYF
once TRBJ2-1 TRBV28 TRBD2 TGTGCCAGCAGAGCTCAGGGACTAGCGGGAGGGGATGAGCAGTTCTTC CASRAQGLAGGDEQFF
once TRBJ2-1 TRBV7-9 NA TGTGCCAGCAGCGGGAGAGGGGGGAGCTCCTACAATGAGCAGTTCTTC CASSGRGGSSYNEQFF